This T cell receptor beta chain was captured by sequencing in a study of cytomegalovirus exposure and HLA in healthy donors. Study in general: There were some 410 genotyped donors. Of these, about 81% fell in the genetic ancestry cluster associated with self-reported Caucasian donors.

Whole-study results and caveats: Some TCR beta chains (roughly 150 of them) were listed as cytomegalovirus-associated. One later analysis reportedly identified an Asian-associated ancestry cluster that showed fewer N-insertions than the approximately 600-donor mean.

Vbeta (60) and Jbeta (13) primers were used in the PCR. In the authors' methods: Later, 65 million to 90 million unique TCR beta chains were counted in an analysis, and approximately 10 million of them were shared. Libraries were prepared by immunoSEQ multiplex PCR; TCRdb keeps only in-frame clonotypes and omits some of them. The V and J calls and clone size are taken from that table; D and trimming were inferred from the DNA. The data hold over 100,000 clones, with roughly 68% observed a single time. For this clone: Its antigen remains unknown.

The CDR3 is 13 residues long. CDR1 is SQVTM and CDR2 is ANQGSEA in the germline V gene. The V segment lost 7 bases and the J segment 3 bases; nucleotides outside the gene matches: 8. The clonotype comes from a man aged 25-45 years in good health and CMV-seropositive. The chain has TRBV29-1 and TRBJ1-1; 7 nucleotides agree with TRBD1. Sequenced input: PBMCs. The CDR3 DNA reads as TGCAGCGACAACAGGGGAGCCGACACTGAAGCTTTCTTT. Translated: CSDNRGADTEAFF.